This T cell receptor beta chain was sequenced for a study of CD4 T cells in relation to SARS-CoV-2 and coronaviruses. Naive and memory CD4+ T cell DNA was deep-sequenced without culture. The data were produced by immunoSEQ multiplex PCR, yet TCRdb's version contains in-frame clones alone and is incomplete. The repertoire has around 62,000 clones, 94% of them found once; the top ten carry 0.14%. This CDR3 comprises 15 residues. Germline values: CDR1 MGHRA, CDR2 YSYEKL. V dropped 3 bases and J dropped 3 bases, with 15 bases sitting between them. Before the COVID-19 pandemic, during about 2011-2019, CD4+ T cells were taken from unexposed donors.

The sequenced sample was naive CD4+ T cells from PBMCs. Subset given: naive CD4+ T cells isolated by negative enrichment. The gene calls are TRBV4-1 and TRBJ2-7, with D tentatively TRBD1 or TRBD2 (6 bases each). This sequence originates from a human donor in good health. The CDR3 nucleotides are TGCGCCAGCAGCCACACCGGACGGGGGCTCTACGAGCAGTACTTC. This codes for CASSHTGRGLYEQYF.